The 9 T cell receptor beta chains reported below all come from one sample, sequenced in a study of T cell responses to AZD1222 COVID-19 vaccine. Clones were read by immunoSEQ multiplex PCR, and TCRdb kept only the in-frame ones, dropping some. The sample contains approximately 150,000 clones, about 91% of which appear only once. The sequenced sample was peripheral blood, obtained on day 0 of MenACWY control vaccination. The receptors here all came from an adult in good health.

The chain employs TRBV27 and TRBJ2-5; either TRBD1 or TRBD2 may fit D (5 bases each). Germline V gene lookup returns CDR1 MNHEY and CDR2 SMNVEV (reference sequence). This CDR3 has 15 residues. The ends were cut back, 5 bases at V and 0 bases at J, with 13 bases in the middle. CDR3 residues: CASSLWGMDQETQYF. In DNA, the CDR3 is TGTGCCAGCAGTCTCTGGGGGATGGACCAAGAGACCCAGTACTTC.

The chain carries TRBV30 and TRBJ1-1, with unresolved D. Per the germline V gene, CDR1 is GTSNPN and CDR2 is SVGIG (reference sequence). The CDR3 spans 13 residues. V was clipped by 4 bases and J by 4 bases, with 13 bases between them. Here the CDR3 DNA reads TGTGCCTGGAACGGGCAAGCCGGCACTGAAGCTTTCTTT. Encoded protein: CAWNGQAGTEAFF.

The V and J genes are TRBV19 and TRBJ1-6; D remains unclear. The CDR3 sequence is 12 residues long. Deletions cut 3 bases from V and 9 bases from J, with 6 bases between. Germline V gene sequence: CDR1 LNHDA, CDR2 SQIVND (reference sequence). The CDR3 region has the DNA TGTGCCAGTAGTATTCGGTCTTCACCCCTCCACTTT. It codes for CASSIRSSPLHF.

The rearrangement links TRBV6-5 to TRBJ2-5; 15 bases align to TRBD2. The CDR3 length is 14 residues. After removal of 9 bases from V and 2 bases from J, the junction contained 1 base not matched to a gene. CDR1 is MNHEY and CDR2 is SVGAGI in the germline V gene. The CDR3: CASGLAGGQETQYF. The CDR3 DNA reads TGTGCCAGTGGACTAGCGGGGGGGCAAGAGACCCAGTACTTC.

The chain joins TRBV18 to TRBJ1-1; D is ambiguous. Per the germline V gene, CDR1 is KGHSH and CDR2 is LQKENI. V was shortened by 1 base and J by 0 bases, with 9 bases between the two germline ends. This CDR3 is 15 amino acids long. Written as DNA, the CDR3 is TGTGCCAGCTCACCACTGGAAGGGCTGAACACTGAAGCTTTCTTT. It yields the protein CASSPLEGLNTEAFF. Filled out from reference TRBV18 and TRBJ1-1, the complete variable domain reads NAGVMQNPRHLVRRRGQEARLRCSPMKGHSHVYWYRQLPEEGLKFMVYLQKENIIDESGMPKERFSAEFPKEGPSILRIQQVVRGDSAAYFCASSPLEGLNTEAFFGQGTRLTVV.

This chain links TRBV7-3 with TRBJ2-2; 16 nucleotides line up with TRBD2. The germline gives CDR1 SGHTA, CDR2 FQGTGA. V was clipped by 5 bases and J by 4 bases; unmatched bases: 7. The CDR3 consists of 18 residues. CDR3 sequence reads: CASSPGLAGGPGTGELFF. The CDR3 DNA is TGTGCCAGCAGCCCGGGACTAGCGGGAGGGCCCGGCACCGGGGAGCTGTTTTTT.

The chain has TRBV10-3 and TRBJ2-3; tentative D call: TRBD1 (5 bases). The CDR3 totals 15 residues. The germline gives CDR1 ENHRY, CDR2 SYGVKD. V dropped 6 bases and J dropped 1 base, with 14 bases sitting between them. As DNA, the CDR3 is TGTGCCATCAGCTCAAAGGGGCTAGGCACAGATACGCAGTATTTT. This translates into CAISSKGLGTDTQYF.

This chain connects TRBV5-4 to TRBJ2-7; TRBD1 aligns across 8 bases. J was trimmed by 3 bases and V by 3 bases; bases with no gene match: 11. The germline V gene encodes CDR1 SGHNT and CDR2 YYREEE (reference sequence). This CDR3 comprises 16 residues. The CDR3 bases are TGTGCCAGCAGCTCATCCCCCCAGGGGGCAAACTACGAGCAGTACTTC. Encoded protein: CASSSSPQGANYEQYF.

This rearrangement joins TRBV29-1 to TRBJ2-1, with D possibly being TRBD2 (5 bases). The CDR3 has 14 amino acids. Trimming removed 2 bases at V and 9 bases at J, with 17 bases between. Germline V gene data show CDR1 as SQVTM and CDR2 as ANQGSEA. As DNA, the CDR3 is TGCAGCGTTGAACCCCCCCTAGCAGTTAGTGAGCAGTTCTTC. Translation: CSVEPPLAVSEQFF.